The T cell receptor (beta chain) under discussion was sequenced for a study of blood T cell repertoires in COVID-19. About the study: Specimens from acute and convalescent COVID-19 originated in the United States, Italy and Spain. The analysed material was cDNA or gDNA that came from T cells, B-cell-depleted T cells, or PBMCs.

Profiled with immunoSEQ multiplex PCR; TCRdb holds only in-frame clones, not every one. The profile shows roughly 300,000 clones, 85% of them singletons. Germline CDR1 and CDR2: SGDLS and YYNGEE. This CDR3 comprises 17 residues. V dropped 3 bases and J dropped 0; count of bases not matched to a gene: 12. Sequencing was carried out using peripheral blood. This clonotype originated in a human donor in a cohort sampled during active COVID-19. The rearrangement uses TRBV9 and TRBJ2-7; TRBD1 matches at 7 bases. This CDR3 reads CASSARPGTESSYEQYF. The DNA for the CDR3 is TGTGCCAGCAGCGCGAGACCCGGGACAGAAAGCTCCTACGAGCAGTACTTC.